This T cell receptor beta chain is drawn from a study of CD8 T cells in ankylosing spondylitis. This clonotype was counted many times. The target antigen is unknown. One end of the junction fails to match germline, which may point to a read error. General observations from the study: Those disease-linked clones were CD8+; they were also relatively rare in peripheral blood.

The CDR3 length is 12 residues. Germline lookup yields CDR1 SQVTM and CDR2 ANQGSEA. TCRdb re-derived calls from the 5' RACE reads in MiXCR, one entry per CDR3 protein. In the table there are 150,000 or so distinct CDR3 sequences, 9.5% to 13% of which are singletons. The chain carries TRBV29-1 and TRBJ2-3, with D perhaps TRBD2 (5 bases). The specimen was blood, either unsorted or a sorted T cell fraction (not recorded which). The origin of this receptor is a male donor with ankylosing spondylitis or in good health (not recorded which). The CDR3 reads CSVSLLDPPFFF. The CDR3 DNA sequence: TGCAGCGTTTCACTACTAGACCCCCCATTCTTTTTT.